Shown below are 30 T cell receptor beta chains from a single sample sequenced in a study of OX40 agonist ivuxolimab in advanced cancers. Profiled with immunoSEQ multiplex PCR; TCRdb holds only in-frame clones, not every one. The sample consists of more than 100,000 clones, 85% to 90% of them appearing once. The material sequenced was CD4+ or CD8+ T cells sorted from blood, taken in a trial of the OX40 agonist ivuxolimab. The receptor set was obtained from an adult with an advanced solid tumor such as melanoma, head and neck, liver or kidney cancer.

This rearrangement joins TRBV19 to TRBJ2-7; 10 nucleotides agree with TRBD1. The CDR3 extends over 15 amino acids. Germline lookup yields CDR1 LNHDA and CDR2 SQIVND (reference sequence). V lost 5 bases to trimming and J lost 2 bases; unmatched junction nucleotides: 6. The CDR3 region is CASSDTGTGAYEQYF. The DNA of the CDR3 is TGTGCCAGTAGTGATACCGGGACAGGGGCCTACGAGCAGTACTTC.

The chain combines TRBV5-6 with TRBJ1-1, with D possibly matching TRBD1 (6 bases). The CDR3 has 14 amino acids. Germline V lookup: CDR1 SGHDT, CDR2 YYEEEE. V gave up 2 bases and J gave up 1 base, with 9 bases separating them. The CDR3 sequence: CASSLGTKNTEAFF. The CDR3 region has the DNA TGTGCCAGCAGCTTAGGGACAAAGAACACTGAAGCTTTCTTT.

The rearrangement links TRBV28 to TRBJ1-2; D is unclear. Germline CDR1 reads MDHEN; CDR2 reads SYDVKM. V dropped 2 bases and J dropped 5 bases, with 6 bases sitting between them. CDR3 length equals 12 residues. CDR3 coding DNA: TGTGCCAGCAGTTTACTGGGGTATGGCTACACCTTC. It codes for CASSLLGYGYTF.

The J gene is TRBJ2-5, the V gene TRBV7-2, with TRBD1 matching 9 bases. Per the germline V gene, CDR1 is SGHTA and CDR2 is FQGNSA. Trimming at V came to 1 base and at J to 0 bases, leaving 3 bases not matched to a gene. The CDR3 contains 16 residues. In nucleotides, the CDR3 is TGTGCCAGCAGCTTAGTTGGACAGGGGTACCAAGAGACCCAGTACTTC. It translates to CASSLVGQGYQETQYF.

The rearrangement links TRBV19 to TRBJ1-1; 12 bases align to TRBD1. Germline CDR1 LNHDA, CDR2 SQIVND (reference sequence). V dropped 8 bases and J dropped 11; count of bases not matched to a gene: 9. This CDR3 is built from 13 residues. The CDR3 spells CASGMGQGALAFF. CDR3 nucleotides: TGTGCCAGTGGAATGGGACAGGGGGCGTTGGCTTTCTTT.

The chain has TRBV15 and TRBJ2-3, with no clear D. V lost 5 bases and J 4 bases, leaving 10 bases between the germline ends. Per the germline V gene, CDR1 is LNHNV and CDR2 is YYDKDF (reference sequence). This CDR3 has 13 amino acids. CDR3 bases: TGTGCCACCAGCTGGAGAGCCTCAGATACGCAGTATTTT. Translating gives CATSWRASDTQYF.

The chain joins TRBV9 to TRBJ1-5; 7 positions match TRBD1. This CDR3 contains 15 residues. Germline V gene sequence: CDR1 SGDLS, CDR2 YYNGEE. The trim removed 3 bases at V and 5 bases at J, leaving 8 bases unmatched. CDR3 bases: TGTGCCAGCAGCGCCGGGACAGCTAGATATCAGCCCCAGCATTTT. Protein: CASSAGTARYQPQHF.

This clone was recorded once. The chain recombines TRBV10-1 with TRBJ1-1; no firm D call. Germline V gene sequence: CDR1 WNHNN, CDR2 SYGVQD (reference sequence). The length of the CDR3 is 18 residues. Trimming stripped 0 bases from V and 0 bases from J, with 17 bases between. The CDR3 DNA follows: TGCGCCAGCAGTGAGTCTAAGAGAGTTATGTACTTGAACACTGAAGCTTTCTTT. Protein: CASSESKRVMYLNTEAFF.

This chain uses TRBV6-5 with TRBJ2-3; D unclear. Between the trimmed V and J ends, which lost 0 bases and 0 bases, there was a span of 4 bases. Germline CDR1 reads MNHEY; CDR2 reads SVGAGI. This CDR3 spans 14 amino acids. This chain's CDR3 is CASSYSGSTDTQYF. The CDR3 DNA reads TGTGCCAGCAGTTACTCGGGGAGCACAGATACGCAGTATTTT.

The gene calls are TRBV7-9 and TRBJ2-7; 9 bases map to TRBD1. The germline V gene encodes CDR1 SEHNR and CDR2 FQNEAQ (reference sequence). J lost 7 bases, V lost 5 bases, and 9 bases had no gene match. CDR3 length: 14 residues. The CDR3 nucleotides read TGTGCCAGCAGCCCCCAGACAGGGGGAGTTGAGCAGTACTTC. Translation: CASSPQTGGVEQYF.

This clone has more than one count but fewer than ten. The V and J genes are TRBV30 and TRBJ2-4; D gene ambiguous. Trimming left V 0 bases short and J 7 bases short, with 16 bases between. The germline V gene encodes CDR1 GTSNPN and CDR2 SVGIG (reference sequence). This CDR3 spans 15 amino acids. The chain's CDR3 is CAWSVPLRQGNIQYF. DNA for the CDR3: TGTGCCTGGAGTGTACCACTGAGGCAAGGGAACATTCAGTACTTC.

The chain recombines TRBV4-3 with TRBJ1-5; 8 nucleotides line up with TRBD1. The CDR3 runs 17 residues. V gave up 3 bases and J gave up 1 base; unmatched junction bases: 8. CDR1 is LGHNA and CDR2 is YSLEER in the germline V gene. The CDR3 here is CASSQEYRGVSNQPQHF. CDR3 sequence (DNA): TGCGCCAGCAGCCAGGAATACAGGGGGGTGAGCAATCAGCCCCAGCATTTT.

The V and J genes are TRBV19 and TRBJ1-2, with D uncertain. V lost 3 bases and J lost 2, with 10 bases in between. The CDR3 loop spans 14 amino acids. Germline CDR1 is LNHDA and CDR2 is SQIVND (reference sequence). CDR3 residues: CASSMAVLNYGYTF. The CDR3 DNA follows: TGTGCCAGTAGTATGGCGGTTTTGAACTATGGCTACACCTTC.

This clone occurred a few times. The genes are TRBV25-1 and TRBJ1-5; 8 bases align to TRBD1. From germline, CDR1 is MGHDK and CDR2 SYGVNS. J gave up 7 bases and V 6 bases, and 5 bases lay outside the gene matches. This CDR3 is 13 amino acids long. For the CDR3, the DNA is TGTGCCAGCAGACAGACAGGGGAACAGCCCCAGCATTTT. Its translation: CASRQTGEQPQHF. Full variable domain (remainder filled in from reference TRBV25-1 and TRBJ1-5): EADIYQTPRYLVIGTGKKITLECSQTMGHDKMYWYQQDPGMELHLIHYSYGVNSTEKGDLSSESTVSRIRTEHFPLTLESARPSHTSQYLCASRQTGEQPQHFGDGTRLSIL.

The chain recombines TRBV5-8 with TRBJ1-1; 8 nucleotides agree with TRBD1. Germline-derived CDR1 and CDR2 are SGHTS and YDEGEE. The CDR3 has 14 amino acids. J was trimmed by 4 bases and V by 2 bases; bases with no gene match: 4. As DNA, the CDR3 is TGTGCCAGCAGCTTCTTACAGGGGGTCACTGAAGCTTTCTTT. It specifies CASSFLQGVTEAFF.

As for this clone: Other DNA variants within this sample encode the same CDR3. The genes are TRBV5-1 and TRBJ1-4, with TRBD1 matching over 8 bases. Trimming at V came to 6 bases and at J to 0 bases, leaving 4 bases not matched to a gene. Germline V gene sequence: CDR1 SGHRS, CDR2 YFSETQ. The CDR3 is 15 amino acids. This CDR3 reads CASKEQGATNEKLFF. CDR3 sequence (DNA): TGCGCCAGCAAGGAACAGGGGGCAACTAATGAAAAACTGTTTTTT.

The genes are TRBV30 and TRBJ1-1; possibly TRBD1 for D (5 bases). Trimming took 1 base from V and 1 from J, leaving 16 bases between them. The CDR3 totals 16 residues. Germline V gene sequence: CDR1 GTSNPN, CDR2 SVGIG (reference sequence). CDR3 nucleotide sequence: TGTGCCTGGAGTGAAGGGGCCCTCGCTAAGAACACTGAAGCTTTCTTT. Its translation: CAWSEGALAKNTEAFF. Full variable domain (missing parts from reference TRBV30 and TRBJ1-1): SQTIHQWPATLVQPVGSPLSLECTVEGTSNPNLYWYRQAAGRGLQLLFYSVGIGQISSEVPQNLSASRPQDRQFILSSKKLLLSDSGFYLCAWSEGALAKNTEAFFGQGTRLTVV.

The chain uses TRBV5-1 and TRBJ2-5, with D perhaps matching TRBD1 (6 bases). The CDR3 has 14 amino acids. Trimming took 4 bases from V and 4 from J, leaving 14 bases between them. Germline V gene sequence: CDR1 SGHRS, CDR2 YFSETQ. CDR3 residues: CASSPTTGRETQYF. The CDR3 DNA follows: TGCGCCAGCAGCCCAACCACAGGGCGAGAGACCCAGTACTTC.

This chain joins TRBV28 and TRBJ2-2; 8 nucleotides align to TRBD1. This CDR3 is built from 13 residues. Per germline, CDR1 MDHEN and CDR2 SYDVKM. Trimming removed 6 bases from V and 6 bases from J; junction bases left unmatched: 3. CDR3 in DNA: TGTGCCAGCAGGGAGACAGGGGCCGGGGAGCTGTTTTTT. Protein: CASRETGAGELFF.

CDR3 bases: TGTGCCAGCAGGGATACTCAGGGGACTAATGAAAAACTGTTTTTT. It translates to CASRDTQGTNEKLFF. The rearrangement links TRBV6-5 to TRBJ1-4; D is perhaps TRBD1 (6 bases). Germline V gene lookup returns CDR1 MNHEY and CDR2 SVGAGI. Trimming shortened V by 6 bases and J by 2 bases, and 13 bases separated the two germline ends. The CDR3 contains 15 residues.

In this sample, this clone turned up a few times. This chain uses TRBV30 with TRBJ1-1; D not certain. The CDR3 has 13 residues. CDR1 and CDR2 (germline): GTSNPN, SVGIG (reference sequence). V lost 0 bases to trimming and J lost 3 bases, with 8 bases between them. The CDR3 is CAWSVREYTEAFF. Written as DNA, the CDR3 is TGTGCCTGGAGTGTAAGGGAGTACACTGAAGCTTTCTTT.

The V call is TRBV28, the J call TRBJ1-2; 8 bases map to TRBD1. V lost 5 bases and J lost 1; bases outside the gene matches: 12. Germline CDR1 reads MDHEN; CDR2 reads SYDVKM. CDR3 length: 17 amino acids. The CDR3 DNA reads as TGTGCCAGCAGTCCCTATTCCGGGACAGGCAATAACTATGGCTACACCTTC. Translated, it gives CASSPYSGTGNNYGYTF.

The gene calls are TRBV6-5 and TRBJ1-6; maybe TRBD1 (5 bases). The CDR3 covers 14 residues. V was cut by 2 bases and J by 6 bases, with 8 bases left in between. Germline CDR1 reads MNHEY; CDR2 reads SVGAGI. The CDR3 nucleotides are TGTGCCAGCAGTTACAGACAGCTTAATTCACCCCTCCACTTT. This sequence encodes CASSYRQLNSPLHF.

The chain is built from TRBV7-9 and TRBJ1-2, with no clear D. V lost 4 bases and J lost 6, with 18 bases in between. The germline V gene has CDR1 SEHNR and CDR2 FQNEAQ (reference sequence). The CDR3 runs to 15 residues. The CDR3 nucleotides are TGTGCCAGCAGCTCTTACGATGCCGGGCCCCATGGCTACACCTTC. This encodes CASSSYDAGPHGYTF. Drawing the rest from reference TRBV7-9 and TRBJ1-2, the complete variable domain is DTGVSQNPRHKITKRGQNVTFRCDPISEHNRLYWYRQTLGQGPEFLTYFQNEAQLEKSRLLSDRFSAERPKGSFSTLEIQRTEQGDSAMYLCASSSYDAGPHGYTFGSGTRLTVV.

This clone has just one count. The DNA for the CDR3 is TGTGCCAGCAGCTTAGCTGGGGGGTCAATGTCACCCCTCCACTTT. Amino acids: CASSLAGGSMSPLHF. The chain combines TRBV11-2 with TRBJ1-6, with a tentative D call TRBD1 (5 bases). This CDR3 comprises 15 residues. Germline V gives CDR1 SGHAT, CDR2 FQNNGV. V dropped 1 base and J dropped 10 bases, with 14 bases sitting between them.

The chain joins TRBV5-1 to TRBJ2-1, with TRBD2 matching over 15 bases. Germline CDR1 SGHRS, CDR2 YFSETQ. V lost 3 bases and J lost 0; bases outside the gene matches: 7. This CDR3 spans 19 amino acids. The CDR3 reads CASSSGLAGGLSSYNEQFF. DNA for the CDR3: TGCGCCAGCAGCTCGGGACTAGCGGGGGGCCTAAGCTCCTACAATGAGCAGTTCTTC.

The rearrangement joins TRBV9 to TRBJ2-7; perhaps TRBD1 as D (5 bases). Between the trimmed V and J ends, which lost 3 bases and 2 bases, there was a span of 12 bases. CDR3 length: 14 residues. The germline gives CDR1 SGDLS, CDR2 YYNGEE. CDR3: CASSARVGAYEQYF. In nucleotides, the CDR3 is TGTGCCAGCAGCGCCAGGGTTGGGGCCTACGAGCAGTACTTC.

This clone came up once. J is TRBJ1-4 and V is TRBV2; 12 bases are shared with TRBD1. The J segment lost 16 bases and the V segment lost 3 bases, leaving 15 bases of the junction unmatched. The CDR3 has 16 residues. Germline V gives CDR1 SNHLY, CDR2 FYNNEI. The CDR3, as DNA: TGTGCCAGCAGTGAGATCCCGGGACAGGGGGCGTCTAATCGGTTTTTT. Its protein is CASSEIPGQGASNRFF.

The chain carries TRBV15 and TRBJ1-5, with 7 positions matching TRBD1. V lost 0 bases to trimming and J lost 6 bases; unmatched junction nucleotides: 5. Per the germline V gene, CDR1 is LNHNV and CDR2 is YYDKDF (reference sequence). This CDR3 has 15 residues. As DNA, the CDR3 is TGTGCCACCAGCAGAGACGACAGGGTGGGTCAGCCCCAGCATTTT. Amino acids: CATSRDDRVGQPQHF.

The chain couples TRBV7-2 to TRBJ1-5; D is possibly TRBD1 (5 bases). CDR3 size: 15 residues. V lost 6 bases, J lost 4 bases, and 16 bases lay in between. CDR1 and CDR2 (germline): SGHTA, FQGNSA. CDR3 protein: CASSSQGRDNQPQHF. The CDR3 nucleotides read TGTGCCAGCAGTTCCCAGGGCAGAGATAATCAGCCCCAGCATTTT.